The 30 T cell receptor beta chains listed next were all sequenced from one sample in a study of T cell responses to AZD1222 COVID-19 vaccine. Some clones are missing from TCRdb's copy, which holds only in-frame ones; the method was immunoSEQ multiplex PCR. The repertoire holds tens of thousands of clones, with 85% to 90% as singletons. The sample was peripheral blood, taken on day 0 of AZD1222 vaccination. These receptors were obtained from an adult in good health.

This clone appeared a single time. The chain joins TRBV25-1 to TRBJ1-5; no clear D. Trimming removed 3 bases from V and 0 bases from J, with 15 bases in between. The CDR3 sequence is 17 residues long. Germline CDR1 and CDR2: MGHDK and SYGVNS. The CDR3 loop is CASSDSAGRDSNQPQHF. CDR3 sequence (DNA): TGTGCCAGCAGTGATTCGGCGGGGAGGGATAGCAATCAGCCCCAGCATTTT.

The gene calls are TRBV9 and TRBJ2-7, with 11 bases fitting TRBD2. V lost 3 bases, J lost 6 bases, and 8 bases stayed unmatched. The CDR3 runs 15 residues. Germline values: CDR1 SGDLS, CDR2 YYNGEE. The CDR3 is CASSALAGGLSEQYF. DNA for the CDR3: TGTGCCAGCAGCGCCCTAGCGGGGGGCCTTTCCGAGCAGTACTTC.

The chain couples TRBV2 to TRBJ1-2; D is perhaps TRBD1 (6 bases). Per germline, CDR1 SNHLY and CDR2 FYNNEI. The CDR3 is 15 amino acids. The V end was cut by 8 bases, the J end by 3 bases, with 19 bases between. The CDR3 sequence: CASQRTGAGDYGYTF. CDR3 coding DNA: TGTGCCAGCCAGCGGACGGGGGCTGGGGACTATGGCTACACCTTC.

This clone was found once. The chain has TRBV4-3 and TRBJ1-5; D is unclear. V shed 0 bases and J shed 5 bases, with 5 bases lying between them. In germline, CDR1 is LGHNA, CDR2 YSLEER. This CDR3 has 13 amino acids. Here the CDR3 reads CASSQDTDQPQHF. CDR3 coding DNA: TGCGCCAGCAGCCAAGACACGGATCAGCCCCAGCATTTT.

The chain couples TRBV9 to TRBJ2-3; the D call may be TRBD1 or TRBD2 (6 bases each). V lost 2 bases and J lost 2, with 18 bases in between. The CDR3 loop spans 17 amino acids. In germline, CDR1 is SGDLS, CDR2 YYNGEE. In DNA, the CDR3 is TGTGCCAGCAGCGTGATCGGGGGCCCAGGTTTCACAGATACGCAGTATTTT. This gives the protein CASSVIGGPGFTDTQYF.

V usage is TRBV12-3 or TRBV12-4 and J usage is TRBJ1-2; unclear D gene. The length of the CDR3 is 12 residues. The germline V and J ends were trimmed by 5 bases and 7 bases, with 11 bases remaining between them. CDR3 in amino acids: CASSPDRSGYTF. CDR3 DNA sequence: TGTGCCAGCAGTCCTGACCGAAGTGGCTACACCTTC.

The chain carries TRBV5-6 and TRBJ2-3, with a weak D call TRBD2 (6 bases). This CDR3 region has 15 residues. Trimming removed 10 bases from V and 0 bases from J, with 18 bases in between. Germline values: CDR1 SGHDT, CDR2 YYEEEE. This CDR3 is CAGSSRDSSTDTQYF. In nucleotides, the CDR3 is TGTGCCGGCTCCTCCCGGGACTCTAGCACAGATACGCAGTATTTT.

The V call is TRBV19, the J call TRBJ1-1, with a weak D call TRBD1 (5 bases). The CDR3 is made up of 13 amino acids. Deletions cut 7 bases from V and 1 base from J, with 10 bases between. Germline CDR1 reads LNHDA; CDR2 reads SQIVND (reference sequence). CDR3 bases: TGTGCCAGTATGTACAGGACGAACACTGAAGCTTTCTTT. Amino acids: CASMYRTNTEAFF.

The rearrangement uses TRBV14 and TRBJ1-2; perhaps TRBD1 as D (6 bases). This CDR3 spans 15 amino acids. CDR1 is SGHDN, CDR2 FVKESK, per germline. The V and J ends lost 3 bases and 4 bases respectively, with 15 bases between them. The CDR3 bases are TGTGCCAGCAGCCACATCGACAGGACGATCTATGGCTACACCTTC. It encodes CASSHIDRTIYGYTF.

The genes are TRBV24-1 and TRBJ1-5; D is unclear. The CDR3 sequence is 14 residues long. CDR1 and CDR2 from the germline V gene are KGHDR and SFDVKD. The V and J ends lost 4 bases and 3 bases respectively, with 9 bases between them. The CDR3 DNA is TGTGCCACCAGTGAGGGTAGTTACAATCAGCCCCAGCATTTT. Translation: CATSEGSYNQPQHF.

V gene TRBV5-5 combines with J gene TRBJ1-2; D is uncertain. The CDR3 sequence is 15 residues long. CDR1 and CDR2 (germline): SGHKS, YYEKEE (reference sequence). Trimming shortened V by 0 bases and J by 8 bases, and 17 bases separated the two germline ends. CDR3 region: CASSLAAEAVYGYTF. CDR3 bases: TGTGCCAGCAGCTTGGCGGCCGAGGCGGTGTACGGCTACACCTTC. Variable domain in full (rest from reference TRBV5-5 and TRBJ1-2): DAGVTQSPTHLIKTRGQQVTLRCSPISGHKSVSWYQQVLGQGPQFIFQYYEKEERGRGNFPDRFSARQFPNYSSELNVNALLLGDSALYLCASSLAAEAVYGYTFGSGTRLTVV.

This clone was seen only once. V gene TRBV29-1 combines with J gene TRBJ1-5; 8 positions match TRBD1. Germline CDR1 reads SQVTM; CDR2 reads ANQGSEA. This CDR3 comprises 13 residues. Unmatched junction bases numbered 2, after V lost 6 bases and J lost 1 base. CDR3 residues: CSVRDRSNQPQHF. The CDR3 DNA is TGCAGCGTAAGGGACAGGAGCAATCAGCCCCAGCATTTT.

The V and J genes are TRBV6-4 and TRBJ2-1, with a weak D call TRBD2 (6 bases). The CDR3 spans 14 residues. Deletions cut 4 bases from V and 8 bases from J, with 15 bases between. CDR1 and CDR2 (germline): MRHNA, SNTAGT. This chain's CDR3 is CASSVFGGVDEQFF. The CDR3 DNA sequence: TGTGCCAGCAGTGTATTCGGGGGAGTCGATGAGCAGTTCTTC.

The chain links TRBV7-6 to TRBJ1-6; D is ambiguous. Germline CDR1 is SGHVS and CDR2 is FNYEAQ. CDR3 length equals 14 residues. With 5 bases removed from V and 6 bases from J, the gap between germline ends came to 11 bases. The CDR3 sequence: CASSPGGANSPLHF. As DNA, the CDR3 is TGTGCCAGCAGCCCGGGAGGAGCTAATTCACCCCTCCACTTT.

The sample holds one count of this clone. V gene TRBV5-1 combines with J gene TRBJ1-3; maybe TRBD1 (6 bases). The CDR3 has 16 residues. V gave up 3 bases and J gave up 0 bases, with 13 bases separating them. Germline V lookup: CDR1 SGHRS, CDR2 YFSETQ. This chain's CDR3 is CASSSQGPSSGNTIYF. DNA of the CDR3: TGCGCCAGCAGCTCACAGGGTCCCAGCTCTGGAAACACCATATATTTT. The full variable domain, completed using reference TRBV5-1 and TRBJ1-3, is KAGVTQTPRYLIKTRGQQVTLSCSPISGHRSVSWYQQTPGQGLQFLFEYFSETQRNKGNFPGRFSGRQFSNSRSEMNVSTLELGDSALYLCASSSQGPSSGNTIYFGEGSWLTVV.

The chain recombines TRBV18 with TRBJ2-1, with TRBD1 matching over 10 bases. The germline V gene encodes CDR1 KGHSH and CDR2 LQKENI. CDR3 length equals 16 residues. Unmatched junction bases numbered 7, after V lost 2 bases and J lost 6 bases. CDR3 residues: CASSPGPGQGSNEQFF. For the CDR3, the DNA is TGTGCCAGCTCACCAGGACCGGGACAGGGGAGCAATGAGCAGTTCTTC.

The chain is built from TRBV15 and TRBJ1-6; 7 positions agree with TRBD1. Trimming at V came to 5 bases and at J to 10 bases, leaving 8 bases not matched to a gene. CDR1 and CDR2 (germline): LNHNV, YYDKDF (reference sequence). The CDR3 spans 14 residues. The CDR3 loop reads CATSGTTGFSPLHF. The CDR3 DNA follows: TGTGCCACCAGCGGGACGACAGGGTTCTCACCCCTCCACTTT.

The CDR3 loop is CAWDSGGDYEQYF. CDR3 in DNA: TGTGCCTGGGATAGCGGGGGGGACTACGAGCAGTACTTC. V usage is TRBV30 and J usage is TRBJ2-7; 11 bases are a match to TRBD2. In germline, CDR1 is GTSNPN, CDR2 SVGIG (reference sequence). Trimming took 5 bases from V and 3 from J; bases not matched to a gene: 3. The CDR3 covers 13 residues.

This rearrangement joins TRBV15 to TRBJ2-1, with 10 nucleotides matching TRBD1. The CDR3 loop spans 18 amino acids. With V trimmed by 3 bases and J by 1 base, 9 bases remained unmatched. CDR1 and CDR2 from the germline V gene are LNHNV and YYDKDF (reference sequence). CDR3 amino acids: CATSSAGQGFLSYNEQFF. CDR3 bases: TGTGCCACCAGCAGTGCGGGACAGGGGTTTCTGTCCTACAATGAGCAGTTCTTC. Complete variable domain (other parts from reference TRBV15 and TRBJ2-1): DAMVIQNPRYQVTQFGKPVTLSCSQTLNHNVMYWYQQKSSQAPKLLFHYYDKDFNNEADTPDNFQSRRPNTSFCFLDIRSPGLGDTAMYLCATSSAGQGFLSYNEQFFGPGTRLTVL.

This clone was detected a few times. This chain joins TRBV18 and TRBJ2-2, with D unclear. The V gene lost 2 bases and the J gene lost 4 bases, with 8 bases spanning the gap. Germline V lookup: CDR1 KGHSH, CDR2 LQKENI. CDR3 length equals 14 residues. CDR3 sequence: CASSPGVSTGELFF. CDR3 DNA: TGTGCCAGCTCACCAGGGGTGAGCACCGGGGAGCTGTTTTTT.

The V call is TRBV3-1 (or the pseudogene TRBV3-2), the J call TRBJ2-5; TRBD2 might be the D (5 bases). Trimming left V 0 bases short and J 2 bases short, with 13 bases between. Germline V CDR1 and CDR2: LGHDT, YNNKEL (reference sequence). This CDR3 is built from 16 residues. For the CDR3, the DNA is TGTGCCAGCAGCCAAGATCCGGACTGGGTACAAGAGACCCAGTACTTC. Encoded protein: CASSQDPDWVQETQYF.

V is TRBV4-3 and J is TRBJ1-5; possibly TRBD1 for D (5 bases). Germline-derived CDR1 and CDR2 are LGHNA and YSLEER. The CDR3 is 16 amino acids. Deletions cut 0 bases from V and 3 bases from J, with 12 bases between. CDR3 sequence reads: CASSQDYGGPNQPQHF. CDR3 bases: TGCGCCAGCAGCCAAGATTATGGGGGACCCAATCAGCCCCAGCATTTT.

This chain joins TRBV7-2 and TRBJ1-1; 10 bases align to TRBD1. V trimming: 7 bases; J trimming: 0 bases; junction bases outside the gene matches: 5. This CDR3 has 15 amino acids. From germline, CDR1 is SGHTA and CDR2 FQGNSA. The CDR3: CASTSGTGVNTEAFF. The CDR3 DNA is TGTGCCAGCACCTCCGGGACAGGGGTGAACACTGAAGCTTTCTTT.

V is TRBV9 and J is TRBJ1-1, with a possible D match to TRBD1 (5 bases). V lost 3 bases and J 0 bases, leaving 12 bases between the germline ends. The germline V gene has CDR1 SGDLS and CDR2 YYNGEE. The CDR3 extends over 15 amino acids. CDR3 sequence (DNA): TGTGCCAGCAGCGCCAGACAGAGTCTGAACACTGAAGCTTTCTTT. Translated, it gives CASSARQSLNTEAFF.

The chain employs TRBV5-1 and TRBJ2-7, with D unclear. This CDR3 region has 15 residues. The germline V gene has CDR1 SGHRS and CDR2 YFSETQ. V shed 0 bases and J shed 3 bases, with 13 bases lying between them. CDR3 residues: CASSLAADYRYEQYF. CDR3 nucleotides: TGCGCCAGCAGCTTGGCGGCAGATTACCGCTACGAGCAGTACTTC.

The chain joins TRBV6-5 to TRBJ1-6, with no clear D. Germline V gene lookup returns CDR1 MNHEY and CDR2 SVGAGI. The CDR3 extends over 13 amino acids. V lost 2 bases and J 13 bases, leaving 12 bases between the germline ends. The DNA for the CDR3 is TGTGCCAGCAGTTACAAGGGTCCGCGGCCCCTCCACTTT. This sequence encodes CASSYKGPRPLHF.

The CDR3, as DNA: TGTGCCAGCAGTGAAGTTCCCTCCCGGGCAGATACGCAGTATTTT. Protein sequence: CASSEVPSRADTQYF. The chain recombines TRBV6-1 with TRBJ2-3, with D unresolved. The V end was cut by 1 base, the J end by 4 bases, with 12 bases between. Germline-derived CDR1 and CDR2 are MNHNS and SASEGT. The CDR3 spans 15 residues.

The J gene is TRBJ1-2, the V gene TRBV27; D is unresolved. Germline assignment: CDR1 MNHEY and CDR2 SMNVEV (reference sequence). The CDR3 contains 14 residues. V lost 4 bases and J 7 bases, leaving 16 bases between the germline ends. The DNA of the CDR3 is TGTGCCAGCAGTTCGGGGTTTGGAGCGGCTGGCTACACCTTC. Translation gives CASSSGFGAAGYTF.

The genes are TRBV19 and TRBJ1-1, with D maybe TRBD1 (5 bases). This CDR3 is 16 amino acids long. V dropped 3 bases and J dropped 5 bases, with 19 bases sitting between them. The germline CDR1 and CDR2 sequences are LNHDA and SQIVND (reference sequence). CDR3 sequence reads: CASSIPSRARETEAFF. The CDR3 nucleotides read TGTGCCAGTAGTATCCCGTCCAGGGCCCGTGAGACTGAAGCTTTCTTT. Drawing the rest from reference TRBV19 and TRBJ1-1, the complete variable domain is DGGITQSPKYLFRKEGQNVTLSCEQNLNHDAMYWYRQDPGQGLRLIYYSQIVNDFQKGDIAEGYSVSREKKESFPLTVTSAQKNPTAFYLCASSIPSRARETEAFFGQGTRLTVV.

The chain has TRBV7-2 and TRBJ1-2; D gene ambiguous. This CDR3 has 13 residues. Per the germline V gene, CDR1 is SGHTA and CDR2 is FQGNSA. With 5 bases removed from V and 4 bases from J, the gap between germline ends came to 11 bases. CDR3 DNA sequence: TGTGCCAGCAGCCCAGAAGGCATCTATGGCTACACCTTC. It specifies CASSPEGIYGYTF.